The rows below give T cell receptor beta chains drawn from one sample of a study of cytomegalovirus exposure and HLA in healthy donors. The repertoire was sequenced with immunoSEQ multiplex PCR; TCRdb's copy has only in-frame clones and lacks some. The sample includes more than 95,000 clones, about four fifths of them seen just once. Material: PBMCs. The source is a female donor in good health and CMV-seropositive. Each CDR3 is given with its conserved first and last residue. The D gene is left open where the match is weak. Size values are once, few and many counts, or a class for expanded clones, and some rows have none.

cdr3_nt	cdr3_aa	clone_size	v_call	j_call	d_call
TGCAGTGCTAGTGGACAGGCCGAGCAGTACTTC	CSASGQAEQYF	NA	TRBV20-1	TRBJ2-7	TRBD1
TGTGCCTGGAGTGCAACTAGTCTTGTCACAGATACGCAGTATTTT	CAWSATSLVTDTQYF	NA	TRBV30	TRBJ2-3	NA
TGTGCCAGCAGCTTGAGGATGAGCAATCAGCCCCAGCATTTT	CASSLRMSNQPQHF	NA	TRBV7-2	TRBJ1-5	NA
TGTGCCAGCTCAGGTGGGCTCATCGACGAGCAGTACTTC	CASSGGLIDEQYF	NA	TRBV18	TRBJ2-7	NA
TGTGCCAGCAGCGTCGGACAGGGGGCTATTCATGAGCAGTTCTTC	CASSVGQGAIHEQFF	NA	TRBV9	TRBJ2-1	TRBD1
TGTGCCAGCAGTGAATTTTCAGCGTTTAACTATGGCTACACCTTC	CASSEFSAFNYGYTF	NA	TRBV6-1	TRBJ1-2	NA
TGTGCCAGCAGCTTAGACAGGGAAGAGACCCAGTACTTC	CASSLDREETQYF	NA	TRBV11-2	TRBJ2-5	NA
TGTGCCAGCGGATCGAGCGGGAGGGTAAGCTCCTACGAGCAGTACTTC	CASGSSGRVSSYEQYF	NA	TRBV2	TRBJ2-7	TRBD2
TGTGCCAGCAGCCCCCAACAGGGTAATTACGAGCAGTACTTC	CASSPQQGNYEQYF	NA	TRBV11-2	TRBJ2-7	NA
TGTGCCACCAGCAGAAACCGACAGGGTGGAGCTACGAGGCAGTACTTC	CATSRNRQGGATRQYF	NA	TRBV15	TRBJ2-7	TRBD1
TGCGCCAGCAGCACCGAAGCAGAGACCCAGTACTTC	CASSTEAETQYF	NA	TRBV5-1	TRBJ2-5	NA
TGTGCCAGCAGCAGGACTAGCGGGGGGGCCAATGAGCAGTTCTTC	CASSRTSGGANEQFF	NA	TRBV5-4	TRBJ2-1	TRBD2
TGCGCCAGCAGCTTGGGTGGCGGCTCCTACGAGCAGTACTTC	CASSLGGGSYEQYF	NA	TRBV5-1	TRBJ2-7	NA
TGTGCCAGCAGCCAACTCGGGACAGGCAATCAGCCCCAGCATTTT	CASSQLGTGNQPQHF	NA	TRBV7-9	TRBJ1-5	TRBD1
TGTGCCAGCAGCTTCTCCCCCCGCGGCTATGGCTACACCTTC	CASSFSPRGYGYTF	NA	TRBV7-2	TRBJ1-2	NA
TGCGCCAGCAGCCCTAACGTTCAAACCTCCTACAATGAGCAGTTCTTC	CASSPNVQTSYNEQFF	NA	TRBV5-1	TRBJ2-1	NA
TGTGCCAGCATGCCCCAGGCCGCGGGGGAGCAGTACTTC	CASMPQAAGEQYF	NA	TRBV2	TRBJ2-7	NA
TGTGCCTGGAGACAGGGGAACACTGAAGCTTTCTTT	CAWRQGNTEAFF	NA	TRBV30	TRBJ1-1	NA
TGTGCCTGGAGATGGACTAGCGGGGTGGATACGCAGTATTTT	CAWRWTSGVDTQYF	NA	TRBV30	TRBJ2-3	TRBD2
TGCAGCGCCGCTGGGACTAGCGGGGTCGAAAAGTTCTTC	CSAAGTSGVEKFF	NA	TRBV29-1	TRBJ2-1	TRBD2
TGTGCCAGCAGTCCCCGACCCATCGAGGCTTCACCCCTCCACTTT	CASSPRPIEASPLHF	few	TRBV28	TRBJ1-6	NA
TGTGCCAGCAGCTTAGCGCCGGGTGGAGGCCACGAGCAGTACTTC	CASSLAPGGGHEQYF	NA	TRBV7-2	TRBJ2-7	NA
TGTGCCAGCAGCAAGACAGTCCGGACAGATACGCAGTATTTT	CASSKTVRTDTQYF	NA	TRBV7-9	TRBJ2-3	NA
TGTGCCAGCAGTATCCCGGGACTGGAAAAACTGTTTTTT	CASSIPGLEKLFF	NA	TRBV6-5	TRBJ1-4	NA
TGTGCCAGCAGCGGTCAGGGGTACTATGGCTACACCTTC	CASSGQGYYGYTF	NA	TRBV9	TRBJ1-2	NA
TGTGCCAGCAGCTTATTGTTAGAGAGCTATGGCTACACCTTC	CASSLLLESYGYTF	NA	TRBV7-2	TRBJ1-2	NA
TGTGCCAGCAGCGCGAGCGGGGGGTCCCGGACGCAGTATTTT	CASSASGGSRTQYF	few	TRBV7-2	TRBJ2-3	TRBD2
TGTGCTAGCAGCTCGTCAGGACTATCCACAGATACGCAGTATTTT	CASSSSGLSTDTQYF	NA	TRBV7-7	TRBJ2-3	NA
TGTGCCAGCAGCTTTTCGGGACTAGCGGCAAGCGAGCAGTACTTC	CASSFSGLAASEQYF	NA	TRBV7-8	TRBJ2-7	TRBD2
TGTGCCAGCAGTGACTCCCCCGGGGGAGGCACCGGGGAGCTGTTTTTT	CASSDSPGGGTGELFF	NA	TRBV6-4	TRBJ2-2	NA
TGTGCCTGGATATATGGCGAAAAACTGTTTTTT	CAWIYGEKLFF	NA	TRBV30	TRBJ1-4	NA
TGCAGCTCCCTCCGGGGGGACGGCTACACCTTC	CSSLRGDGYTF	NA	TRBV29-1	TRBJ1-2	NA
TGTGCCAGCAGCTTCACTGGCCTAGCGGGGGCTTTCAATGAGCAGTTCTTC	CASSFTGLAGAFNEQFF	few	TRBV11-2	TRBJ2-1	TRBD2
TGTGCCAGCCTCACCTTGGGGGACAAGAACACTGAAGCTTTCTTT	CASLTLGDKNTEAFF	NA	TRBV28	TRBJ1-1	NA
TGCGCCAGCAGCCTCCGGGACAGGGAGGATTCACCCCTCCACTTT	CASSLRDREDSPLHF	NA	TRBV4-3	TRBJ1-6	TRBD1
TGTGCCAGCAAGGGGGGAGGGGTCGGTAATTCACCCCTCCACTTT	CASKGGGVGNSPLHF	once	TRBV2	TRBJ1-6	NA
TGTGCCAGCAGACCCCGGCGGGGGGAGATTTACGAGCAGTACTTC	CASRPRRGEIYEQYF	NA	TRBV6-6	TRBJ2-7	TRBD2
TGCGCCAGCAGCTTGGTCCAGGGGGAGTATGGCTACACCTTC	CASSLVQGEYGYTF	once	TRBV5-1	TRBJ1-2	TRBD1
TGTGCCAGCAGCTTCGACCGGACGGGGGGGGGCTACACCTTC	CASSFDRTGGGYTF	few	TRBV5-6	TRBJ1-2	NA
TGTGCCAGCAGCCACGACGAGACAGGGGGGGCAACTAATGAAAAACTGTTTTTT	CASSHDETGGATNEKLFF	NA	TRBV7-3	TRBJ1-4	TRBD1
TGTGCCAGCAGTTACTCGAGGGACAGATATGGCTACACCTTC	CASSYSRDRYGYTF	NA	TRBV6-5	TRBJ1-2	TRBD1
TGCGCCAGCAGCCAAGAAGGGCAGGGGGTAACTGGGGCCAACGTCCTGACTTTC	CASSQEGQGVTGANVLTF	few	TRBV4-3	TRBJ2-6	TRBD1
TGTGCCAGCAGCTTGGACAGGGGATTGAACACTGAAGCTTTCTTT	CASSLDRGLNTEAFF	once	TRBV7-9	TRBJ1-1	TRBD1
TGCAGCGCCACACAGGGGCTCTTCACTGAAGCTTTCTTT	CSATQGLFTEAFF	few	TRBV29-1	TRBJ1-1	TRBD1
TGCGCCAGCAGCACTCGGACAGGACCGAGCTCCTACAATGAGCAGTTCTTC	CASSTRTGPSSYNEQFF	NA	TRBV5-1	TRBJ2-1	TRBD1
TGTGCCAGCACCGGACTAGCTGTGTATGAGCAGTTCTTC	CASTGLAVYEQFF	few	TRBV6-6	TRBJ2-1	TRBD2
TGTGCCAGCCGAGACCCTAGCGGGAGGCCTTACGAGCAGTACTTC	CASRDPSGRPYEQYF	NA	TRBV6-5	TRBJ2-7	TRBD2
TGTGCCAGCAGTTTTGGAGGGTGGGGGAACAATGAGCAGTTCTTC	CASSFGGWGNNEQFF	few	TRBV28	TRBJ2-1	NA
TGTGCCATCAGTGAAAAGGGGACTGAGACCCAGTACTTC	CAISEKGTETQYF	NA	TRBV10-3	TRBJ2-5	NA
TGTGCCAGCTACAGTAATCTTGGATTTAGATCCGGGACAGGGGGCGTCGGGGAGCTGTTTTTT	CASYSNLGFRSGTGGVGELFF	NA	TRBV6-8	TRBJ2-2	TRBD1
TGCGCCAGCAGTCGAGAGGGGAACACTGAAGCTTTCTTT	CASSREGNTEAFF	once	TRBV23-1	TRBJ1-1	NA
TGTGCCAGCAGCTCCCTTCTCCCCCCGTCTGAAGCTTTCTTT	CASSSLLPPSEAFF	NA	TRBV7-2	TRBJ1-1	NA
TGTGCCAGCAGTATCCCCGGGACTCTTCAGCCCCAGCATTTT	CASSIPGTLQPQHF	once	TRBV28	TRBJ1-5	NA
TGTGCCATCAGTGAGTCGGTGGGAGTTCGTTCCTACGAGCAGTACTTC	CAISESVGVRSYEQYF	NA	TRBV10-3	TRBJ2-7	NA
TGCGCCAGCAGCCAAGATACGACGCGGGGGGACCTAAAAGAGACCCAGTACTTC	CASSQDTTRGDLKETQYF	NA	TRBV4-1	TRBJ2-5	TRBD2